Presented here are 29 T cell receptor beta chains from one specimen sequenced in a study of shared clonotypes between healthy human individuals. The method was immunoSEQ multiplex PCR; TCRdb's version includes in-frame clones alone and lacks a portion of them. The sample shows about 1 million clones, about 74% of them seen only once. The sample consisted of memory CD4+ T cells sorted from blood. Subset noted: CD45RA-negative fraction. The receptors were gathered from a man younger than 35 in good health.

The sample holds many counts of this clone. The DNA of the CDR3 is TGTGCCAGCAGCCCGTTCGGGGTAGGGGGCACATCTAGCACAGATACGCAGTATTTT. It codes for CASSPFGVGGTSSTDTQYF. The V gene is TRBV14, the J gene TRBJ2-3; 7 bases agree with TRBD1. The CDR3 extends over 19 amino acids. The V and J ends lost 4 bases and 0 bases, in that order; junction bases with no gene match: 16. In germline, CDR1 is SGHDN, CDR2 FVKESK.

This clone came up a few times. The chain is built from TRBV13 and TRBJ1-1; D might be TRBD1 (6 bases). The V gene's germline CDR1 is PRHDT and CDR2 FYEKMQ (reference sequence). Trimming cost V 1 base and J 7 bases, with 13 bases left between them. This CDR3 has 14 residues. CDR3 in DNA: TGTGCCAGCAGCTTAGATACAGGGAGGGGTGAAGCTTTCTTT. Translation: CASSLDTGRGEAFF.

The CDR3 region has the DNA TGTGCCAGCAGCCATCCGAACAGGGCATCGTACGAGCAGTACTTC. Translating it yields CASSHPNRASYEQYF. The rearrangement uses TRBV14 and TRBJ2-7; a weak D match, TRBD1 (6 bases). The CDR3 covers 15 residues. Trimming removed 3 bases from V and 4 bases from J, with 16 bases in between. Germline-derived CDR1 and CDR2 are SGHDN and FVKESK.

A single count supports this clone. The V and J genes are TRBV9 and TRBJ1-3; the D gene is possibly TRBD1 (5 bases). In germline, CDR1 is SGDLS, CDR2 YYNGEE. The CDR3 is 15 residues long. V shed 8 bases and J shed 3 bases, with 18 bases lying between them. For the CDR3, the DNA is TGTGCCAGTACTCAAGGGGACTCCGGTGGAAACACCATATATTTT. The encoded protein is CASTQGDSGGNTIYF. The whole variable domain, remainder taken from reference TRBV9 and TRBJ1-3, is DSGVTQTPKHLITATGQRVTLRCSPRSGDLSVYWYQQSLDQGLQFLIQYYNGEERAKGNILERFSAQQFPDLHSELNLSSLELGDSALYFCASTQGDSGGNTIYFGEGSWLTVV.

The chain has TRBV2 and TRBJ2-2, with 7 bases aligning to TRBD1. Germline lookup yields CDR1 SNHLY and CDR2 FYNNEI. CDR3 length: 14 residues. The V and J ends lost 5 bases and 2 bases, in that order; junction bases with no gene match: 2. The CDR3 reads CASSYRGNTGELFF. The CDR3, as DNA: TGTGCCAGCAGTTACAGGGGTAACACCGGGGAGCTGTTTTTT.

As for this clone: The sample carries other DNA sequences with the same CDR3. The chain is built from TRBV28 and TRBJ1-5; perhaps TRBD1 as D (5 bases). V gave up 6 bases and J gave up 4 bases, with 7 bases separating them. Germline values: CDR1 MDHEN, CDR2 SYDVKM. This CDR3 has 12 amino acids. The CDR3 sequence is CASRGGNQPQHF. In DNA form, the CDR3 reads TGTGCCAGCAGGGGGGGAAATCAGCCCCAGCATTTT.

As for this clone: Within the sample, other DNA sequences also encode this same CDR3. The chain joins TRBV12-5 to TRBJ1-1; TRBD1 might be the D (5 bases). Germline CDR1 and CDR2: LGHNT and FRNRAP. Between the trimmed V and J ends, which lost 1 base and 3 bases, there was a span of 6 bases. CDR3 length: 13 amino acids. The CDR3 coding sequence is TGTGCTAGTGGTTTGGGGGGGGACACTGAAGCTTTCTTT. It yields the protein CASGLGGDTEAFF.

CDR3 loop: CASHLGSGSYNEQFF. The CDR3 region has the DNA TGCGCCAGCCACTTGGGAAGCGGGAGTTACAATGAGCAGTTCTTC. This sequence joins TRBV5-1 and TRBJ2-1, with 8 positions matching TRBD2. This CDR3 has 15 amino acids. Per the germline V gene, CDR1 is SGHRS and CDR2 is YFSETQ. Trimming at V came to 7 bases and at J to 4 bases, leaving 10 bases not matched to a gene.

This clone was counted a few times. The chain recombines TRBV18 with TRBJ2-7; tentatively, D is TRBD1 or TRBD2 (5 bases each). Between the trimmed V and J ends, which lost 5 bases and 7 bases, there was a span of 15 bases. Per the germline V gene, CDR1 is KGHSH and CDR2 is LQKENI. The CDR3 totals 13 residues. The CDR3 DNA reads TGTGCCAGCTCAATCAGGGAGTCGGGTGAGCAGTACTTC. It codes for CASSIRESGEQYF.

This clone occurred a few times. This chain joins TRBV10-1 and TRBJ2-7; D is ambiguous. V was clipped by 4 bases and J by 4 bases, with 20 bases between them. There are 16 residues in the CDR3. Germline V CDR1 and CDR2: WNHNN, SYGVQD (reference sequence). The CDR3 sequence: CASSALIFQLGYEQYF. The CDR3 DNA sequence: TGCGCCAGCAGTGCCCTCATCTTCCAATTGGGGTACGAGCAGTACTTC.

CDR3 sequence (DNA): TGCGCCAGCAGCTTGGAAGCAGGGCCCCCAGAGACCCAGTACTTC. It yields the protein CASSLEAGPPETQYF. The chain couples TRBV5-1 to TRBJ2-5; a weak D match, TRBD1 (5 bases). Between the trimmed V and J ends, which lost 0 bases and 4 bases, there was a span of 13 bases. The germline CDR1 and CDR2 sequences are SGHRS and YFSETQ. This CDR3 contains 15 residues.

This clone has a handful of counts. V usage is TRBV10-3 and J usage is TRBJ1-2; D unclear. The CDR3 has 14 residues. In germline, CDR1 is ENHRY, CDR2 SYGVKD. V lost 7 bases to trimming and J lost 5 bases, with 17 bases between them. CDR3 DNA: TGTGCCATCAATGAAGTCGACTCCGGGTATGGCTACACCTTC. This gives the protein CAINEVDSGYGYTF.

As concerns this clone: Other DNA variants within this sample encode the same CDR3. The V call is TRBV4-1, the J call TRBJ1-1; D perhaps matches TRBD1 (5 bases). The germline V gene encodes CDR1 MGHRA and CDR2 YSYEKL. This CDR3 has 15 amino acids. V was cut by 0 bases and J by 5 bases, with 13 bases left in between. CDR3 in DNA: TGCGCCAGCAGCCAAGACCCCCAGGGCCGGACTGAAGCTTTCTTT. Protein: CASSQDPQGRTEAFF.

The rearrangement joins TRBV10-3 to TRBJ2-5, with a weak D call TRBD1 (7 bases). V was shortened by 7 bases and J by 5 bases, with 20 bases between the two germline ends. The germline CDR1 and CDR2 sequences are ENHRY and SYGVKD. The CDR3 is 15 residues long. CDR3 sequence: CAIKFSEGAGETQYF. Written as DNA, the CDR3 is TGTGCCATCAAGTTTTCGGAGGGGGCAGGGGAGACCCAGTACTTC.

Here the CDR3 reads CASSSPLQGSRGYTF. The CDR3 coding sequence is TGTGCCAGCAGTTCTCCCCTACAGGGGTCTCGAGGCTACACCTTC. The chain combines TRBV28 with TRBJ1-2; TRBD1 matches at 7 bases. The germline V gene has CDR1 MDHEN and CDR2 SYDVKM. CDR3 length: 15 residues. The V and J ends lost 4 bases and 8 bases, in that order; junction bases with no gene match: 13.

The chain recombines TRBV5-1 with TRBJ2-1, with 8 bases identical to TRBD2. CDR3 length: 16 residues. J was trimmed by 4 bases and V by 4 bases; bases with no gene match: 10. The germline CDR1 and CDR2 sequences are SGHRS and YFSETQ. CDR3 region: CASSLASGGKYNEQFF. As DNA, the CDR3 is TGCGCCAGCAGCCTGGCCAGCGGGGGAAAGTACAATGAGCAGTTCTTC.

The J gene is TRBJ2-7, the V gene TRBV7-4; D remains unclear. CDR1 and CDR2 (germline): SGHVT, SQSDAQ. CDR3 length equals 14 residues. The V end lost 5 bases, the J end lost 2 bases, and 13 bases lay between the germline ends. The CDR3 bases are TGTGCCAGCAGCCCCAGGCAGGAAACCTACGAGCAGTACTTC. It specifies CASSPRQETYEQYF.

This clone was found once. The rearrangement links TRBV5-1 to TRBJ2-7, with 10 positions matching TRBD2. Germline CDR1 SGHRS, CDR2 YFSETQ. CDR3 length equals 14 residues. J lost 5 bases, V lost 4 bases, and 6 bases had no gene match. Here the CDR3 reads CASSPLAGVDEQYF. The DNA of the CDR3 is TGCGCCAGCAGCCCCCTAGCGGGAGTCGACGAGCAGTACTTC.

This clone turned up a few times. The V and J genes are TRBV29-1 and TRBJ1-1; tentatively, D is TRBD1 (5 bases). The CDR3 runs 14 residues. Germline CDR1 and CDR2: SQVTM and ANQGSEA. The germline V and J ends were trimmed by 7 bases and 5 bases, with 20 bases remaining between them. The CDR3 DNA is TGCAGCGCTGACCCGGGGGTGAGGGAAACTGAAGCTTTCTTT. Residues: CSADPGVRETEAFF. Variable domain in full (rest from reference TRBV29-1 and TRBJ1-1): SAVISQKPSRDICQRGTSLTIQCQVDSQVTMMFWYRQQPGQSLTLIATANQGSEATYESGFVIDKFPISRPNLTFSTLTVSNMSPEDSSIYLCSADPGVRETEAFFGQGTRLTVV.

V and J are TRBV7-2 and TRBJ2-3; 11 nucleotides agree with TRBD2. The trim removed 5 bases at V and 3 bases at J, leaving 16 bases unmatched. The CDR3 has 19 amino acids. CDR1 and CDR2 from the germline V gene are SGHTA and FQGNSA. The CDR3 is CASSPLFGASGRRTDTQYF. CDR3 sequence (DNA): TGTGCCAGCAGCCCCCTATTCGGGGCTAGCGGGAGGAGGACAGATACGCAGTATTTT.

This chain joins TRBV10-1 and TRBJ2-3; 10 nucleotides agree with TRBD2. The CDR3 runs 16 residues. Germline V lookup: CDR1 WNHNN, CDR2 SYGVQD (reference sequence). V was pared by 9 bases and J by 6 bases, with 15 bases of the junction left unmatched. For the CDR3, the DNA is TGCGCCAGATTCAGTAGTAGCGGGAGGCGTTCGGATACGCAGTATTTT. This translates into CARFSSSGRRSDTQYF.

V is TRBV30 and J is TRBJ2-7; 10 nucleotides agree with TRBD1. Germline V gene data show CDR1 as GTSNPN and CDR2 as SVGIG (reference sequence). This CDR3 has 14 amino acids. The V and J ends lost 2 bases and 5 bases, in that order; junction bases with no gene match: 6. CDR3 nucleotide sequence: TGTGCCTGGAGTACCGGGACAGGGGTCCACGAGCAGTACTTC. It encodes CAWSTGTGVHEQYF.

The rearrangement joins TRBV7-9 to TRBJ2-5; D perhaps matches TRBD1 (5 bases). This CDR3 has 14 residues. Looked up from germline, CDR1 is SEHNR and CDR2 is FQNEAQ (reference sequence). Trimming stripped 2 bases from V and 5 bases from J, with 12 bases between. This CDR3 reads CASSLPRTQETQYF. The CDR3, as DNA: TGTGCCAGCAGCTTACCCCGGACACAGGAGACCCAGTACTTC. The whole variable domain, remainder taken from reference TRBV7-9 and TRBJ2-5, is DTGVSQNPRHKITKRGQNVTFRCDPISEHNRLYWYRQTLGQGPEFLTYFQNEAQLEKSRLLSDRFSAERPKGSFSTLEIQRTEQGDSAMYLCASSLPRTQETQYFGPGTRLLVL.

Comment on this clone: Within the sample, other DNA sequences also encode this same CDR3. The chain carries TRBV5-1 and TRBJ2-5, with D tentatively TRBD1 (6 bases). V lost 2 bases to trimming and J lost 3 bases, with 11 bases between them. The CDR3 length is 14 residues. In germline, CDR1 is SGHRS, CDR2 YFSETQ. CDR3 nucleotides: TGCGCCAGCAGCTTTGGCCCAGGGGAAGAGACCCAGTACTTC. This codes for CASSFGPGEETQYF.

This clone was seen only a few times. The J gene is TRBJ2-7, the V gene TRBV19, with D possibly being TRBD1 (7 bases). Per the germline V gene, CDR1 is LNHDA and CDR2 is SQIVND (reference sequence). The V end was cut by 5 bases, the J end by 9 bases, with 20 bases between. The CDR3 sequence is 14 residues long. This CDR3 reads CASSRGGGASRQYF. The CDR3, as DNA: TGTGCCAGTAGTCGTGGAGGGGGCGCATCCCGGCAGTACTTC.

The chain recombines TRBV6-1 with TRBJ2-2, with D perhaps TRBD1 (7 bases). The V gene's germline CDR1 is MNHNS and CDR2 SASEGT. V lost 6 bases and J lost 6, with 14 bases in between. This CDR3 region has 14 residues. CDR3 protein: CASSSQGGSGELFF. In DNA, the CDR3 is TGTGCCAGCAGCTCCCAGGGGGGCTCCGGGGAGCTGTTTTTT.

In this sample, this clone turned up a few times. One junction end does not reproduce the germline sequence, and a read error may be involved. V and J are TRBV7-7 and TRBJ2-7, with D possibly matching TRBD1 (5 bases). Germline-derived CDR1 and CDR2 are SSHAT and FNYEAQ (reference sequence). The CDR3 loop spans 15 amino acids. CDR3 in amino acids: CASSLAPQGLTKQYF. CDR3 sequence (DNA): TGTGCTAGCAGCTTAGCCCCGCAGGGTCTTACGAAGCAGTACTTC.

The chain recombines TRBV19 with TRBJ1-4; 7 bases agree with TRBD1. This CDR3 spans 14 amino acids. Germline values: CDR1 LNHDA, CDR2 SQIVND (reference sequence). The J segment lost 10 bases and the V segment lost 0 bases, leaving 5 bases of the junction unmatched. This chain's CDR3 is CASSIDGTAGKLFF. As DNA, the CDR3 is TGTGCCAGTAGTATAGATGGGACAGCCGGAAAACTGTTTTTT.

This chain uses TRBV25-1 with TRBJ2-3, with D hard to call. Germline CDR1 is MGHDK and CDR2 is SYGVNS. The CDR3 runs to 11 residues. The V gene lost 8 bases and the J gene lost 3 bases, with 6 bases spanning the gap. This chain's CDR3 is CASGPTDTQYF. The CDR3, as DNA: TGTGCCAGCGGCCCGACAGATACGCAGTATTTT. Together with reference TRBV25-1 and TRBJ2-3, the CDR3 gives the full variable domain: EADIYQTPRYLVIGTGKKITLECSQTMGHDKMYWYQQDPGMELHLIHYSYGVNSTEKGDLSSESTVSRIRTEHFPLTLESARPSHTSQYLCASGPTDTQYFGPGTRLTVL.